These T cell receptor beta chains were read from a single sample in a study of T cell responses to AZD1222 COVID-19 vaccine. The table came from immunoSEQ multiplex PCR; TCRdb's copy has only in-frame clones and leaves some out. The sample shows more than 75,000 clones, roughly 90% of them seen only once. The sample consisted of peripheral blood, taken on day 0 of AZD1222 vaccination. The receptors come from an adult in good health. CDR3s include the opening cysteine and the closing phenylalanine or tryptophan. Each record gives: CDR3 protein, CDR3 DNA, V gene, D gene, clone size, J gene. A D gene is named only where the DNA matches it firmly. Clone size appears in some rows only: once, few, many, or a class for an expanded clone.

CDR3 protein: CASAPGQGYEQYF
CDR3 DNA: TGTGCCAGCGCTCCGGGACAGGGTTACGAGCAGTACTTC
V gene: TRBV9
D gene: TRBD1
clone size: once
J gene: TRBJ2-7

CDR3 protein: CASSLVGGGTEAFF
CDR3 DNA: TGTGCCAGCAGCTTAGTTGGGGGAGGGACTGAAGCTTTCTTT
V gene: TRBV7-6
D gene: .
clone size: .
J gene: TRBJ1-1

CDR3 protein: CASRSQGAAPGEQYF
CDR3 DNA: TGTGCCAGCAGATCCCAAGGGGCCGCACCGGGGGAGCAGTACTTC
V gene: TRBV6-5
D gene: .
clone size: .
J gene: TRBJ2-7

CDR3 protein: CSVGTEEKLFF
CDR3 DNA: TGCAGCGTGGGGACCGAGGAAAAACTGTTTTTT
V gene: TRBV29-1
D gene: .
clone size: once
J gene: TRBJ1-4

CDR3 protein: CASSQTGPNQPQHF
CDR3 DNA: TGCGCCAGCAGTCAGACAGGGCCAAATCAGCCCCAGCATTTT
V gene: TRBV4-1
D gene: TRBD1
clone size: .
J gene: TRBJ1-5

CDR3 protein: CASSLVQLAFTEAFF
CDR3 DNA: TGTGCCAGCAGCTTAGTACAGCTAGCCTTCACTGAAGCTTTCTTT
V gene: TRBV7-9
D gene: .
clone size: .
J gene: TRBJ1-1

CDR3 protein: CASCEGLLTYEQYF
CDR3 DNA: TGCGCCAGCTGCGAGGGGCTATTGACTTACGAGCAGTACTTC
V gene: TRBV5-1
D gene: .
clone size: .
J gene: TRBJ2-7

CDR3 protein: CASSLKREAYEQYF
CDR3 DNA: TGTGCCAGCAGTTTGAAGCGGGAGGCCTACGAGCAGTACTTC
V gene: TRBV27
D gene: TRBD2
clone size: .
J gene: TRBJ2-7

CDR3 protein: CARSITRSRGGADTQYF
CDR3 DNA: TGTGCCAGAAGCATCACCCGGTCCCGGGGAGGTGCAGATACGCAGTATTTT
V gene: TRBV5-3
D gene: .
clone size: .
J gene: TRBJ2-3

CDR3 protein: CASSREPGRNEKLFF
CDR3 DNA: TGCGCCAGCAGCCGGGAGCCGGGACGTAATGAAAAACTGTTTTTT
V gene: TRBV4-3
D gene: .
clone size: .
J gene: TRBJ1-4

CDR3 protein: CASSPGSQGVLVGETQYF
CDR3 DNA: TGTGCCAGCAGCCCCGGCTCCCAGGGGGTATTGGTCGGAGAGACCCAGTACTTC
V gene: TRBV7-9
D gene: TRBD1
clone size: .
J gene: TRBJ2-5

CDR3 protein: CASSHSRAGELFF
CDR3 DNA: TGTGCCAGCAGCCACTCCCGAGCCGGGGAGCTGTTTTTT
V gene: TRBV7-8
D gene: .
clone size: .
J gene: TRBJ2-2

CDR3 protein: CASSMMQGGEKLFF
CDR3 DNA: TGTGCCAGTAGTATGATGCAGGGAGGAGAAAAACTGTTTTTT
V gene: TRBV19
D gene: .
clone size: .
J gene: TRBJ1-4

CDR3 protein: CASSNRQGNTEAFF
CDR3 DNA: TGTGCCAGCAGCAACCGACAGGGGAACACTGAAGCTTTCTTT
V gene: TRBV28
D gene: TRBD1
clone size: .
J gene: TRBJ1-1

CDR3 protein: CASSSIIRHEQYF
CDR3 DNA: TGTGCCAGCAGCTCCATTATTCGACACGAGCAGTACTTC
V gene: TRBV5-4
D gene: .
clone size: .
J gene: TRBJ2-7

CDR3 protein: CASSQTSSNEQFF
CDR3 DNA: TGTGCCAGCAGCCAAACCTCTAGTAATGAGCAGTTCTTC
V gene: TRBV7-2
D gene: .
clone size: .
J gene: TRBJ2-1

CDR3 protein: CASSLFGGVAGDPQVNEQFF
CDR3 DNA: TGTGCCAGCAGTTTATTCGGGGGAGTAGCGGGAGACCCCCAGGTAAATGAGCAGTTCTTC
V gene: TRBV27
D gene: TRBD2
clone size: once
J gene: TRBJ2-1

CDR3 protein: CASSIRLAGDNEQFF
CDR3 DNA: TGTGCCAGTAGTATAAGGCTAGCGGGGGACAATGAGCAGTTCTTC
V gene: TRBV19
D gene: TRBD2
clone size: .
J gene: TRBJ2-1

CDR3 protein: CASSFSGSREQFF
CDR3 DNA: TGTGCCAGCAGCTTCTCCGGGAGTAGAGAGCAGTTCTTC
V gene: TRBV7-2
D gene: .
clone size: .
J gene: TRBJ2-1